What follows is one T cell receptor beta chain and its context. Its antigen is not known. TCRdb redid the calling of the reads with MiXCR, one entry per CDR3 protein. This sample yields around 58,000 distinct CDR3 sequences, of which roughly 21% are seen a single time; over 60% belongs to the top ten. The data originate from a study of T cell repertoires in cytomegalovirus infection. V was clipped by 1 base and J by 4 bases; unmatched bases: 3. The length of the CDR3 is 15 residues. Germline-derived CDR1 and CDR2 are SGHTA and FQGTGA. The material was CD8+ T cells from cultured PBMCs, obtained from culture after CMV antigen stimulation. The TCR sequence derives from a human donor in good health (CMV status not recorded). Some clones in this sample may be carry-over from other donors' samples. V is TRBV7-3 and J is TRBJ1-5, with TRBD1 matching 8 bases. CDR3 coding DNA: TGTGCCAGCAGCTTAAGAGGACAGGGTAATCAGCCCCAGCATTTT. Translating gives CASSLRGQGNQPQHF.